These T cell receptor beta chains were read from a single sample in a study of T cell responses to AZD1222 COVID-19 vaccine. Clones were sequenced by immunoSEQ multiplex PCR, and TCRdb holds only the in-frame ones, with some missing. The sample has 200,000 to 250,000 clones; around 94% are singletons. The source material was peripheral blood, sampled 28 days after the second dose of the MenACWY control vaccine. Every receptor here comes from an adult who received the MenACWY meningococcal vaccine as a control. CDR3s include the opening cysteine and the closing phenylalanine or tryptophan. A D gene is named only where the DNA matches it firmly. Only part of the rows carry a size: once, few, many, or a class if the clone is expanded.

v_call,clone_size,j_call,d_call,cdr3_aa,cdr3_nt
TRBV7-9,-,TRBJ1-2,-,CASSLSGEDYGYTF,TGTGCCAGCAGCTTATCGGGAGAGGACTATGGCTACACCTTC
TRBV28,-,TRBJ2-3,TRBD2,CASSLGGLAGVGTDTQYF,TGTGCCAGCAGTTTAGGAGGACTAGCGGGAGTGGGGACAGATACGCAGTATTTT
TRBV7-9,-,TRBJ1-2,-,CASSFRTEGYTF,TGTGCCAGCAGCTTCCGGACAGAGGGCTACACCTTC
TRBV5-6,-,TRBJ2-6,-,CASSFLQAGANVLTF,TGTGCCAGCAGCTTTCTCCAGGCCGGGGCCAACGTCCTGACTTTC
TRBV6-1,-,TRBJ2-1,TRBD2,CASSEELLAGALSSYNEQFF,TGTGCCAGCAGTGAAGAATTGCTAGCGGGGGCCCTGAGCTCCTACAATGAGCAGTTCTTC
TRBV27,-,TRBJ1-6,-,CASSLFPGGKNSPLHF,TGTGCCAGCAGTTTATTTCCGGGCGGAAAGAATTCACCCCTCCACTTT
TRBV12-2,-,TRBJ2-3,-,CASRLGSRSEQYF,TGTGCAAGTCGCTTAGGAAGTAGGTCTGAGCAGTATTTT
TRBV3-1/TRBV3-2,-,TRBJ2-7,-,CASSQAMGRDYEQYF,TGTGCCAGCAGCCAAGCAATGGGGCGGGACTACGAGCAGTACTTC
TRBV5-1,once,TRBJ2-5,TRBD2,CASSLTRGDQETQYF,TGCGCCAGCAGCTTGACGCGGGGGGACCAAGAGACCCAGTACTTC
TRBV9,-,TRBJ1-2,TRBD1,CASSAGQGARGYTF,TGTGCCAGCAGCGCGGGACAGGGGGCGCGTGGCTACACCTTC
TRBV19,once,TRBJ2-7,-,CASSIYADYEQYF,TGTGCCAGTAGTATTTATGCAGACTACGAGCAGTACTTC
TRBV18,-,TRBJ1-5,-,CASSPFPPNNNQPQHF,TGTGCCAGCTCACCATTTCCCCCTAACAACAATCAGCCCCAGCATTTT
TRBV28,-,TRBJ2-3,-,CASSQDTDTQYF,TGTGCCAGCAGCCAAGACACAGATACGCAGTATTTT
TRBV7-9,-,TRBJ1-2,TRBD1,CAGGQGSGGYTF,TGTGCCGGTGGACAGGGGAGTGGCGGCTACACCTTC
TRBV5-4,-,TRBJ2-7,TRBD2,CASSPRTGGGEQYF,TGTGCCAGCAGCCCCCGGACGGGGGGTGGGGAGCAGTACTTC
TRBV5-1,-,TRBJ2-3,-,CASSGALSTDTQYF,TGCGCCAGCAGTGGGGCCCTTAGCACAGATACGCAGTATTTT
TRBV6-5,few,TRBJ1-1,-,CASSYIGLIASEAFF,TGTGCCAGCAGTTATATCGGCCTCATCGCTTCTGAAGCTTTCTTT
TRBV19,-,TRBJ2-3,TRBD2,CASSMGLASTDTQYF,TGTGCCAGTAGTATGGGACTAGCAAGTACAGATACGCAGTATTTT
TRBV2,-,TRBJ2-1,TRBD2,CASSEAPGGFGNEQFF,TGTGCCAGCAGTGAAGCTCCGGGGGGGTTCGGCAATGAGCAGTTCTTC
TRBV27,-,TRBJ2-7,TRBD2,CASSLTAGVEQYF,TGTGCCAGCAGTTTGACTGCGGGGGTCGAGCAGTACTTC
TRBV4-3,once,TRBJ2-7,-,CASSQGFGGTYEQYF,TGCGCCAGCAGCCAAGGGTTCGGCGGAACCTACGAGCAGTACTTC
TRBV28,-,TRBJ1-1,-,CASRGGMNTEAFF,TGTGCCAGCAGGGGGGGTATGAACACTGAAGCTTTCTTT